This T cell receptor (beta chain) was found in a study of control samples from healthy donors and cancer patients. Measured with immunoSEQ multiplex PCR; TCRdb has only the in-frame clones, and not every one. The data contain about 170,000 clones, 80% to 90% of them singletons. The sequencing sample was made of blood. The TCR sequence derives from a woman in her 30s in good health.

The CDR3: CASSLRQSLSYEQYF. CDR3 in DNA: TGCGCCAGCAGCTTGAGGCAGTCTTTGTCCTACGAGCAGTACTTC. The chain has TRBV5-1 and TRBJ2-7, with no clear D. This CDR3 is built from 15 residues. Trimming shortened V by 1 base and J by 1 base, and 12 bases separated the two germline ends. Germline lookup yields CDR1 SGHRS and CDR2 YFSETQ.